Below are 25 T cell receptor beta chains sequenced from a single sample in a study of Ad26.COV2.S vaccination and SARS-CoV-2 variants. Stated treatment: some 19 received Ad26.COV2.S at low or high dose, single or two shots; roughly five received placebo; per-sample allocation not given. Samples analyzed were those drawn on day 63 after the first vaccine or placebo injection. TCRdb's table, derived via immunoSEQ multiplex PCR, lists solely in-frame clones and lacks some. Here the sample spans more than 300,000 clones, approximately 86% being singletons. This sample comprised peripheral blood, obtained in a trial of Ad26.COV2.S vaccine versus placebo. Every receptor here comes from a person between 18 and 60 years old who received the Ad26.COV2.S COVID-19 vaccine or a placebo.

The chain couples TRBV6-5 to TRBJ1-1; 9 bases are shared with TRBD1. Germline-derived CDR1 and CDR2 are MNHEY and SVGAGI. The CDR3 has 14 amino acids. Trimming removed 5 bases from V and 7 bases from J; junction bases left unmatched: 8. The CDR3 DNA is TGTGCCAGCAGTCCTAACAGGGGGCGTAGTGAAGCTTTCTTT. As protein: CASSPNRGRSEAFF.

This clone was picked up a small number of times. The J gene is TRBJ1-2, the V gene TRBV4-1, with TRBD1 as a possible D gene (5 bases). Germline V gene sequence: CDR1 MGHRA, CDR2 YSYEKL. Trimming took 1 base from V and 7 from J, leaving 19 bases between them. The CDR3 covers 16 residues. In DNA form, the CDR3 reads TGCGCCAGCAGCCAAGCCTACCCCGCAGGGTTGTTTGGCTACACCTTC. The encoded protein is CASSQAYPAGLFGYTF.

CDR3 sequence (DNA): TGCGCCAGCAGCTTCGGATTCAGGTTTTCTGAAGCTTTCTTT. Translated: CASSFGFRFSEAFF. This chain uses TRBV5-1 with TRBJ1-1; no clear D. The germline CDR1 and CDR2 sequences are SGHRS and YFSETQ. Trimming left V 2 bases short and J 6 bases short, with 14 bases between. The length of the CDR3 is 14 residues. Complete variable domain (other parts from reference TRBV5-1 and TRBJ1-1): KAGVTQTPRYLIKTRGQQVTLSCSPISGHRSVSWYQQTPGQGLQFLFEYFSETQRNKGNFPGRFSGRQFSNSRSEMNVSTLELGDSALYLCASSFGFRFSEAFFGQGTRLTVV.

The genes are TRBV5-4 and TRBJ1-4; 8 nucleotides agree with TRBD1. Per the germline V gene, CDR1 is SGHNT and CDR2 is YYREEE (reference sequence). Losses at the gene ends were 0 bases for V and 6 bases for J; bases not matched to a gene: 7. This CDR3 has 16 amino acids. The CDR3 loop reads CASSLGGQGRDEKLFF. The CDR3 DNA is TGTGCCAGCAGCTTGGGTGGACAGGGAAGGGATGAAAAACTGTTTTTT. Together with reference TRBV5-4 and TRBJ1-4, the CDR3 gives the full variable domain: ETGVTQSPTHLIKTRGQQVTLRCSSQSGHNTVSWYQQALGQGPQFIFQYYREEENGRGNFPPRFSGLQFPNYSSELNVNALELDDSALYLCASSLGGQGRDEKLFFGSGTQLSVL.

The chain links TRBV28 to TRBJ2-3; a possible D gene is TRBD2 (5 bases). Germline V gene data show CDR1 as MDHEN and CDR2 as SYDVKM. This CDR3 is built from 17 residues. Trimming took 6 bases from V and 1 from J, leaving 20 bases between them. This CDR3 is CASSPVSRSGGTDTQYF. The CDR3 region has the DNA TGTGCCAGCAGCCCCGTCTCCCGGTCCGGGGGCACAGATACGCAGTATTTT. The full variable domain, with the rest looked up from reference TRBV28 and TRBJ2-3, is DVKVTQSSRYLVKRTGEKVFLECVQDMDHENMFWYRQDPGLGLRLIYFSYDVKMKEKGDIPEGYSVSREKKERFSLILESASTNQTSMYLCASSPVSRSGGTDTQYFGPGTRLTVL.

The chain links TRBV11-2 to TRBJ2-5, with unresolved D. The germline V gene has CDR1 SGHAT and CDR2 FQNNGV. Trimming took 5 bases from V and 4 from J, leaving 8 bases between them. This CDR3 contains 12 residues. CDR3 residues: CASSRGRETQYF. The CDR3 region has the DNA TGTGCCAGCAGCCGAGGCAGAGAGACCCAGTACTTC.

V is TRBV2 and J is TRBJ1-2, with D maybe TRBD1 (5 bases). V was pared by 4 bases and J by 2 bases, with 20 bases between. Germline assignment: CDR1 SNHLY and CDR2 FYNNEI. CDR3 length: 17 amino acids. CDR3 bases: TGTGCCAGCAGTGCCCCTCCGGGGGTATCCGCAAACTATGGCTACACCTTC. It yields the protein CASSAPPGVSANYGYTF.

This clone appeared a single time. This chain joins TRBV4-1 and TRBJ2-1; TRBD2 agrees at 8 bases. V gave up 4 bases and J gave up 8 bases; unmatched junction bases: 16. Per the germline V gene, CDR1 is MGHRA and CDR2 is YSYEKL. The CDR3 loop spans 17 amino acids. The CDR3 protein is CASSRTSGTSSFDEQFF. CDR3 nucleotide sequence: TGCGCCAGCAGCCGAACGTCGGGGACTAGTTCGTTTGATGAGCAGTTCTTC.

With respect to this clone: At the DNA level, this CDR3 is encoded by other sequences in the same sample as well. CDR3 sequence (DNA): TGTGCCAGCAGCTTGGCAGGGAATTCACCCCTCCACTTT. It translates to CASSLAGNSPLHF. The chain has TRBV7-2 and TRBJ1-6; TRBD1 is a possible D gene (5 bases). CDR1 and CDR2 from the germline V gene are SGHTA and FQGNSA. The CDR3 has 13 residues. Trimming cost V 3 bases and J 7 bases, with 7 bases left between them. The full variable domain, with the rest looked up from reference TRBV7-2 and TRBJ1-6, is GAGVSQSPSNKVTEKGKDVELRCDPISGHTALYWYRQSLGQGLEFLIYFQGNSAPDKSGLPSDRFSAERTGGSVSTLTIQRTQQEDSAVYLCASSLAGNSPLHFGNGTRLTVT.

For the CDR3, the DNA is TGTGCCAGCAGTGAACTCCTATTATACGAGCAGTACTTC. It yields the protein CASSELLLYEQYF. The chain employs TRBV2 and TRBJ2-7, with D unclear. Germline CDR1 is SNHLY and CDR2 is FYNNEI. V lost 2 bases and J 4 bases, leaving 9 bases between the germline ends. The CDR3 covers 13 residues.

This clone was seen once. This chain joins TRBV6-5 and TRBJ2-7; 7 bases align to TRBD1. Trimming removed 6 bases from V and 2 bases from J; junction bases left unmatched: 10. Germline CDR1 is MNHEY and CDR2 is SVGAGI. This CDR3 is 15 amino acids long. CDR3 nucleotide sequence: TGTGCCAGCAGAGTTACACAGGGGCCTCCCTACGAGCAGTACTTC. Translation gives CASRVTQGPPYEQYF.

The chain joins TRBV7-2 to TRBJ1-3, with D perhaps matching TRBD1 (5 bases). The CDR3 runs 16 residues. Trimming cost V 1 base and J 0 bases, with 10 bases left between them. The germline gives CDR1 SGHTA, CDR2 FQGNSA. CDR3 bases: TGTGCCAGCAGCTTAGAGGGGACTCACTCTGGAAACACCATATATTTT. It is translated as CASSLEGTHSGNTIYF.

The V gene is TRBV7-9, the J gene TRBJ1-2, with a possible D match to TRBD1 (6 bases). Germline loops: CDR1 SEHNR, CDR2 FQNEAQ (reference sequence). Between the trimmed V and J ends, which lost 6 bases and 0 bases, there was a span of 14 bases. The CDR3 covers 15 residues. The CDR3 reads CASRLTGTPNYGYTF. In DNA form, the CDR3 reads TGTGCCAGCAGATTAACCGGGACACCTAACTATGGCTACACCTTC. Complete variable domain (other parts from reference TRBV7-9 and TRBJ1-2): DTGVSQNPRHKITKRGQNVTFRCDPISEHNRLYWYRQTLGQGPEFLTYFQNEAQLEKSRLLSDRFSAERPKGSFSTLEIQRTEQGDSAMYLCASRLTGTPNYGYTFGSGTRLTVV.

The chain recombines TRBV27 with TRBJ2-7, with 9 bases matching TRBD1. Germline V gene sequence: CDR1 MNHEY, CDR2 SMNVEV (reference sequence). This CDR3 contains 14 residues. Trimming removed 7 bases from V and 0 bases from J; junction bases left unmatched: 4. CDR3 amino acids: CASTRDRDSYEQYF. The CDR3 DNA reads TGTGCCAGCACGCGGGACAGGGACTCCTACGAGCAGTACTTC.

The chain is built from TRBV2 and TRBJ2-2, with TRBD1 identical over 12 bases. The CDR3 runs to 16 residues. The germline gives CDR1 SNHLY, CDR2 FYNNEI. V shed 6 bases and J 7 bases; nucleotides not matched to a gene: 9. CDR3 sequence reads: CASSTGTGGLNGELFF. In nucleotides, the CDR3 is TGTGCCAGCAGCACCGGGACAGGGGGCTTGAACGGGGAGCTGTTTTTT.

The CDR3 protein is CASSYAPGQIQYF. The CDR3 coding sequence is TGTGCCAGCAGCTATGCGCCAGGGCAAATTCAGTACTTC. The chain couples TRBV5-6 to TRBJ2-4; a possible D gene is TRBD1 (5 bases). The germline V and J ends were trimmed by 3 bases and 10 bases, with 14 bases remaining between them. The germline V gene has CDR1 SGHDT and CDR2 YYEEEE. The CDR3 consists of 13 residues.

V is TRBV6-5 and J is TRBJ1-1; no clear D gene. The CDR3 runs to 14 residues. The ends were cut back, 7 bases at V and 2 bases at J, with 14 bases in the middle. Germline V gene data show CDR1 as MNHEY and CDR2 as SVGAGI. In DNA form, the CDR3 reads TGTGCCAGCACCCCCCCTACAGCTAACACTGAAGCTTTCTTT. Translated, it gives CASTPPTANTEAFF.

This clone was found once. The chain combines TRBV9 with TRBJ2-6; no clear D. Looked up from germline, CDR1 is SGDLS and CDR2 is YYNGEE. Deletions cut 3 bases from V and 0 bases from J, with 7 bases between. The CDR3 is 15 residues long. Here the CDR3 DNA reads TGTGCCAGCAGCGATAGTGACTCTGGGGCCAACGTCCTGACTTTC. Protein: CASSDSDSGANVLTF.

This chain connects TRBV28 to TRBJ1-1; a weak D match, TRBD1 (6 bases). The V and J ends lost 7 bases and 4 bases respectively, with 19 bases between them. The CDR3 is made up of 15 amino acids. Germline V lookup: CDR1 MDHEN, CDR2 SYDVKM. As DNA, the CDR3 is TGTGCCAGCAATCGGATGGGGGGCCTCAGCACTGAAGCTTTCTTT. It encodes CASNRMGGLSTEAFF. Full variable domain (missing parts from reference TRBV28 and TRBJ1-1): DVKVTQSSRYLVKRTGEKVFLECVQDMDHENMFWYRQDPGLGLRLIYFSYDVKMKEKGDIPEGYSVSREKKERFSLILESASTNQTSMYLCASNRMGGLSTEAFFGQGTRLTVV.

This chain connects TRBV5-1 to TRBJ2-3; TRBD1 aligns across 7 bases. Germline V gene lookup returns CDR1 SGHRS and CDR2 YFSETQ. J lost 3 bases, V lost 4 bases, and 8 bases had no gene match. The CDR3 spans 15 residues. The CDR3 DNA reads as TGCGCCAGCAGCCAAGGGGGCTCTATTACAGATACGCAGTATTTT. This encodes CASSQGGSITDTQYF.

The chain couples TRBV2 to TRBJ2-4, with D perhaps given as TRBD1 or TRBD2 (5 bases each). The V end lost 5 bases, the J end lost 3 bases, and 17 bases lay between the germline ends. Germline V gene sequence: CDR1 SNHLY, CDR2 FYNNEI. The length of the CDR3 is 16 residues. The CDR3 loop reads CASSWGPSRVKNIQYF. DNA of the CDR3: TGTGCCAGCAGTTGGGGACCCTCTCGAGTCAAAAACATTCAGTACTTC.

The rearrangement joins TRBV7-2 to TRBJ2-7; TRBD2 is a possible D gene (5 bases). The CDR3 is made up of 15 amino acids. From germline, CDR1 is SGHTA and CDR2 FQGNSA. V dropped 2 bases and J dropped 5 bases, with 16 bases sitting between them. CDR3 residues: CASSLLPRGLHEQYF. CDR3 in DNA: TGTGCCAGCAGCTTATTGCCCCGGGGTCTCCACGAGCAGTACTTC.

This rearrangement joins TRBV30 to TRBJ1-4; no clear D. CDR3 size: 14 residues. V lost 5 bases to trimming and J lost 3 bases, with 13 bases between them. CDR1 is GTSNPN, CDR2 SVGIG, per germline (reference sequence). The DNA of the CDR3 is TGTGCCTGGGGCGAACGGGTCCCTAATGAAAAACTGTTTTTT. Translated: CAWGERVPNEKLFF. Complete variable domain (other parts from reference TRBV30 and TRBJ1-4): SQTIHQWPATLVQPVGSPLSLECTVEGTSNPNLYWYRQAAGRGLQLLFYSVGIGQISSEVPQNLSASRPQDRQFILSSKKLLLSDSGFYLCAWGERVPNEKLFFGSGTQLSVL.

V gene TRBV7-3 combines with J gene TRBJ2-7; no definite D call. The CDR3 is 15 amino acids. Germline values: CDR1 SGHTA, CDR2 FQGTGA. V was pared by 0 bases and J by 1 base, with 10 bases between. The CDR3 coding sequence is TGTGCCAGCAGCTTAACGTCATGGGGTTCCTACGAGCAGTACTTC. This sequence encodes CASSLTSWGSYEQYF.

This clone was seen only once. The genes are TRBV11-2 and TRBJ1-5; no reliable D call. Germline CDR1 reads SGHAT; CDR2 reads FQNNGV. The length of the CDR3 is 14 residues. The ends were cut back, 0 bases at V and 7 bases at J, with 10 bases in the middle. The CDR3 nucleotides are TGTGCCAGCAGCTTAGATCCGGTCCCCCAGCCCCAGCATTTT. The encoded protein is CASSLDPVPQPQHF. The full variable domain, its missing parts supplied by reference TRBV11-2 and TRBJ1-5, is EAGVAQSPRYKIIEKRQSVAFWCNPISGHATLYWYQQILGQGPKLLIQFQNNGVVDDSQLPKDRFSAERLKGVDSTLKIQPAKLEDSAVYLCASSLDPVPQPQHFGDGTRLSIL.